Shown below are 25 T cell receptor beta chains from a single sample sequenced in a study of blood T cell repertoires in COVID-19. Libraries were prepared by immunoSEQ multiplex PCR; TCRdb keeps only in-frame clonotypes and omits some of them. The data show around 190,000 clones, with about 88% seen just once and roughly a sixth held by the top ten. Sample: peripheral blood. The receptors here all came from a man aged 50 to 60 with COVID-19, enrolled during active disease.

The CDR3 sequence is CASSDRGLGTEAFF. CDR3 DNA sequence: TGTGCCAGCAGTGACAGGGGCCTGGGCACTGAAGCTTTCTTT. The J gene is TRBJ1-1, the V gene TRBV2; maybe TRBD1 (6 bases). Trimming pared 3 bases from V and 4 bases from J, leaving 12 bases between. CDR1 and CDR2 from the germline V gene are SNHLY and FYNNEI. The CDR3 spans 14 residues.

This clone was picked up one time. The CDR3 coding sequence is TGTGCCATCACGAAGACAGCTGGAAACACCATATATTTT. It is translated as CAITKTAGNTIYF. This chain links TRBV10-3 with TRBJ1-3; possible D gene TRBD1, 5 bases. The ends were cut back, 7 bases at V and 2 bases at J, with 9 bases in the middle. Germline CDR1 ENHRY, CDR2 SYGVKD. The CDR3 extends over 13 amino acids.

This clone was counted between two and nine times. The J gene is TRBJ1-2, the V gene TRBV27, with a tentative D call TRBD1 (5 bases). This CDR3 comprises 16 residues. V was pared by 6 bases and J by 2 bases, with 19 bases between. Germline V gene lookup returns CDR1 MNHEY and CDR2 SMNVEV (reference sequence). CDR3 loop: CASSLREVQGNYGYTF. The CDR3 bases are TGTGCCAGCAGCCTCCGCGAGGTGCAGGGAAACTATGGCTACACCTTC.

The chain is built from TRBV7-9 and TRBJ2-7; tentative D call: TRBD2 (6 bases). Between the trimmed V and J ends, which lost 1 base and 5 bases, there was a span of 9 bases. In germline, CDR1 is SEHNR, CDR2 FQNEAQ (reference sequence). The CDR3 is 13 residues long. The CDR3 region is CASSLGEEDEQYF. In nucleotides, the CDR3 is TGTGCCAGCAGCTTAGGGGAGGAGGACGAGCAGTACTTC.

This chain links TRBV2 with TRBJ2-3, with D possibly TRBD2 on 5 matching bases. Trimming took 8 bases from V and 0 from J, leaving 12 bases between them. Germline CDR1 and CDR2: SNHLY and FYNNEI. The CDR3 runs to 14 residues. In nucleotides, the CDR3 is TGTGCCAGCTTGGCACTAGAGAGCACAGATACGCAGTATTTT. Its translation is CASLALESTDTQYF.

A single count supports this clone. The chain links TRBV3-1 (or the pseudogene TRBV3-2) to TRBJ2-7, with a weak D call TRBD2 (5 bases). The CDR3 extends over 13 amino acids. Deletions cut 0 bases from V and 4 bases from J, with 7 bases between. Germline V gene sequence: CDR1 LGHDT, CDR2 YNNKEL (reference sequence). The CDR3 DNA sequence: TGTGCCAGCAGCCAAGATCGGAGGTACGAGCAGTACTTC. Translating gives CASSQDRRYEQYF.

The rearrangement links TRBV9 to TRBJ2-2; 8 nucleotides line up with TRBD1. The CDR3 covers 16 residues. With 2 bases clipped from V and 4 bases from J, the junction kept 7 bases outside the gene matches. CDR1 SGDLS and CDR2 YYNGEE come from the germline V gene. CDR3 bases: TGTGCCAGCAGCGTGCAGGGGGCGAGTGTCACCGGGGAGCTGTTTTTT. Translation gives CASSVQGASVTGELFF.

This chain connects TRBV6-6 to TRBJ2-1; 10 nucleotides line up with TRBD2. Per the germline V gene, CDR1 is MNHNY and CDR2 is SVGAGI (reference sequence). J was trimmed by 13 bases and V by 6 bases; bases with no gene match: 6. This CDR3 contains 12 residues. The CDR3 protein is CASSTSGGAQFF. Here the CDR3 DNA reads TGTGCCAGCAGCACCAGCGGGGGGGCCCAGTTCTTC.

This sequence joins TRBV9 and TRBJ2-1; no clear D. Germline values: CDR1 SGDLS, CDR2 YYNGEE. This CDR3 comprises 12 residues. Trimming shortened V by 3 bases and J by 9 bases, and 10 bases separated the two germline ends. CDR3 residues: CASSARNSEQFF. CDR3 nucleotides: TGTGCCAGCAGCGCTCGAAACAGTGAGCAGTTCTTC. The variable domain in full, completed from reference TRBV9 and TRBJ2-1, reads DSGVTQTPKHLITATGQRVTLRCSPRSGDLSVYWYQQSLDQGLQFLIQYYNGEERAKGNILERFSAQQFPDLHSELNLSSLELGDSALYFCASSARNSEQFFGPGTRLTVL.

This sequence joins TRBV30 and TRBJ1-1; D is possibly TRBD1 (6 bases). Germline CDR1 reads GTSNPN; CDR2 reads SVGIG (reference sequence). This CDR3 comprises 13 residues. The V end was cut by 0 bases, the J end by 7 bases, with 12 bases between. This CDR3 is CAWSVEGTSEAFF. For the CDR3, the DNA is TGTGCCTGGAGTGTAGAAGGGACAAGTGAAGCTTTCTTT.

The chain is built from TRBV15 and TRBJ2-1; the D is unclear. Trimming shortened V by 0 bases and J by 4 bases, and 13 bases separated the two germline ends. CDR3 length: 16 residues. Germline lookup yields CDR1 LNHNV and CDR2 YYDKDF (reference sequence). The CDR3 reads CATSRDASGGYNEQFF. Here the CDR3 DNA reads TGTGCCACCAGCAGAGATGCCAGTGGCGGTTACAATGAGCAGTTCTTC.

In this sample, this clone turned up a few times. V and J are TRBV25-1 and TRBJ1-3, with unresolved D. This CDR3 has 15 residues. From germline, CDR1 is MGHDK and CDR2 SYGVNS. With 7 bases removed from V and 0 bases from J, the gap between germline ends came to 13 bases. The CDR3 coding sequence is TGTGCCAGCAAAGGCAGGCTGAGCTCTGGAAACACCATATATTTT. It is translated as CASKGRLSSGNTIYF.

The rearrangement links TRBV19 to TRBJ1-1; D perhaps matches TRBD1 (6 bases). The CDR3 length is 14 residues. Germline lookup yields CDR1 LNHDA and CDR2 SQIVND (reference sequence). Trimming took 8 bases from V and 1 from J, leaving 14 bases between them. The CDR3 loop is CASQRGARNTEAFF. CDR3 DNA sequence: TGTGCCAGTCAACGGGGGGCGAGGAACACTGAAGCTTTCTTT.

This clone showed up just once. V is TRBV5-6 and J is TRBJ2-7; D is uncertain. Germline V lookup: CDR1 SGHDT, CDR2 YYEEEE. Trimming took 4 bases from V and 0 from J, leaving 20 bases between them. The CDR3 loop spans 17 amino acids. The CDR3 coding sequence is TGTGCCAGCAGCAGAATCCAGGTCGGCTCAAGCTCCTACGAGCAGTACTTC. It codes for CASSRIQVGSSSYEQYF.

The rearrangement uses TRBV12-3 or TRBV12-4 and TRBJ1-5; 7 bases match TRBD1. V trimming: 6 bases; J trimming: 10 bases; junction bases outside the gene matches: 9. The CDR3 loop spans 13 amino acids. DNA of the CDR3: TGTGCCAGCAGCCCTACAGGGGTGGGTCCCCAGCATTTT. Translating it yields CASSPTGVGPQHF.

In DNA form, the CDR3 reads TGTGCCAGCAGTCGGACGGGGTACTACGAGCAGTACTTC. It yields the protein CASSRTGYYEQYF. The chain couples TRBV6-5 to TRBJ2-7; perhaps TRBD2 as D (5 bases). The germline V gene encodes CDR1 MNHEY and CDR2 SVGAGI. Trimming took 5 bases from V and 3 from J, leaving 11 bases between them. The CDR3 contains 13 residues.

A single count supports this clone. The rearrangement joins TRBV7-8 to TRBJ2-1; 12 bases map to TRBD2. Germline CDR1 SGHVS, CDR2 FQNEAQ. The CDR3 is 16 residues long. The V and J ends lost 5 bases and 1 base, in that order; junction bases with no gene match: 3. The CDR3 DNA reads as TGTGCCAGCAGCATAGGGACTAGCGGGTCCTACAATGAGCAGTTCTTC. It is translated as CASSIGTSGSYNEQFF.

The J gene is TRBJ1-2, the V gene TRBV2, with D unclear. This CDR3 has 13 amino acids. Germline V gene lookup returns CDR1 SNHLY and CDR2 FYNNEI. The V and J ends lost 3 bases and 6 bases respectively, with 11 bases between them. The CDR3 reads CASSDELHHGYTF. CDR3 DNA: TGTGCCAGCAGTGACGAGCTCCACCATGGCTACACCTTC.

This clone occurred once. This sequence joins TRBV7-3 and TRBJ1-1; TRBD1 matches at 7 bases. J lost 4 bases, V lost 6 bases, and 11 bases had no gene match. CDR1 and CDR2 from the germline V gene are SGHTA and FQGTGA. This CDR3 has 15 residues. DNA of the CDR3: TGTGCCAGCAGAGATCCGGGACAGCAATCCACTGAAGCTTTCTTT. This encodes CASRDPGQQSTEAFF.

The V and J genes are TRBV27 and TRBJ2-3, with D perhaps TRBD2 (6 bases). The CDR3 is made up of 14 amino acids. Germline V gene sequence: CDR1 MNHEY, CDR2 SMNVEV (reference sequence). Deletions cut 5 bases from V and 6 bases from J, with 15 bases between. The CDR3 sequence is CASSERSGGDTQYF. DNA of the CDR3: TGTGCCAGCAGTGAGAGGTCTGGAGGGGATACGCAGTATTTT.

Note on this clone: Given a far larger clone just one base away, this is likely a sequencing read error. The CDR3 reads CASSSGDGYTF. Written as DNA, the CDR3 is TGTGCCAGCAGCTCAGGGGATGGCTACACCTTC. This sequence joins TRBV5-4 and TRBJ1-2; perhaps TRBD1 as D (6 bases). V was clipped by 3 bases and J by 6 bases, with 6 bases between them. The CDR3 runs to 11 residues. The V gene's germline CDR1 is SGHNT and CDR2 YYREEE (reference sequence).

This rearrangement joins TRBV7-7 to TRBJ2-2; 11 bases align to TRBD1. The CDR3 is made up of 14 amino acids. V shed 5 bases, J shed 7 bases, and the junction held 3 bases outside the gene matches. CDR1 SSHAT and CDR2 FNYEAQ come from the germline V gene (reference sequence). The CDR3 bases are TGTGCCAGCAGCCCGGGACAGGGGGTCGGGGAGCTGTTTTTT. This sequence encodes CASSPGQGVGELFF.

This chain links TRBV3-1 (or the pseudogene TRBV3-2) with TRBJ2-7, with 12 bases matching TRBD2. CDR3 length: 17 amino acids. Germline CDR1 and CDR2: LGHDT and YNNKEL (reference sequence). The V and J ends lost 5 bases and 4 bases, in that order; junction bases with no gene match: 12. The CDR3 spells CASSISLTSGSMYEQYF. CDR3 DNA sequence: TGTGCCAGCAGCATCTCATTGACTAGCGGGAGTATGTACGAGCAGTACTTC.

This rearrangement joins TRBV7-2 to TRBJ2-5; TRBD2 aligns across 9 bases. Germline V gene data show CDR1 as SGHTA and CDR2 as FQGNSA. V lost 1 base to trimming and J lost 5 bases; unmatched junction nucleotides: 5. The CDR3 is made up of 15 amino acids. The CDR3 is CASSLDGGGAETQYF. The CDR3 nucleotides read TGTGCCAGCAGCTTAGATGGCGGGGGGGCGGAGACCCAGTACTTC.

This CDR3 is CASSRGSSYEQYF. The CDR3 nucleotides are TGCGCCAGCAGCCGTGGGAGTTCCTACGAGCAGTACTTC. V is TRBV4-3 and J is TRBJ2-7, with D perhaps matching TRBD2 (5 bases). V gave up 4 bases and J gave up 1 base, with 8 bases separating them. Germline assignment: CDR1 LGHNA and CDR2 YSLEER. The CDR3 sequence is 13 residues long.